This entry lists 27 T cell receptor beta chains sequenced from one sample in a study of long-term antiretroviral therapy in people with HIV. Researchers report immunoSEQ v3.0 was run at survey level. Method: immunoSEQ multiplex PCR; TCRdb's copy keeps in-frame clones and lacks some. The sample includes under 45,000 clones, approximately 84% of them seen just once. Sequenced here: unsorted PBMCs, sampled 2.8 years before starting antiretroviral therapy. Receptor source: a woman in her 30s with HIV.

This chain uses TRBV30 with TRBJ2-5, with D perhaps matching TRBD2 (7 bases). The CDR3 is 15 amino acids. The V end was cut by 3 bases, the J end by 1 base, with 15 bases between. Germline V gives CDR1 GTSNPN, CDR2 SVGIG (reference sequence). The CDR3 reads CAWSDSGGPQETQYF. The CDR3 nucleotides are TGTGCCTGGAGCGACTCGGGGGGCCCCCAAGAGACCCAGTACTTC. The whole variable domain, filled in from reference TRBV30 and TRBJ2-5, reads SQTIHQWPATLVQPVGSPLSLECTVEGTSNPNLYWYRQAAGRGLQLLFYSVGIGQISSEVPQNLSASRPQDRQFILSSKKLLLSDSGFYLCAWSDSGGPQETQYFGPGTRLLVL.

The CDR3 region has the DNA TGTGCCAGCAGTGTAGGCGACTCTGGAAACACCATATATTTT. It translates to CASSVGDSGNTIYF. The V gene is TRBV2, the J gene TRBJ1-3; D remains ambiguous. Germline V gene data show CDR1 as SNHLY and CDR2 as FYNNEI. This CDR3 is 14 amino acids long. V dropped 4 bases and J dropped 0 bases, with 7 bases sitting between them.

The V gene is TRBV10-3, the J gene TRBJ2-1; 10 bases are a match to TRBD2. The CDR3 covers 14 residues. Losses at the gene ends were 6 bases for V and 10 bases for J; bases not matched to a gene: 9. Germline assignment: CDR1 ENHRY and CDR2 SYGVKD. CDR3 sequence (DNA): TGTGCCATCAGGGACAGCGGGGGGGCGTGGGAGCAGTTCTTC. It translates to CAIRDSGGAWEQFF.

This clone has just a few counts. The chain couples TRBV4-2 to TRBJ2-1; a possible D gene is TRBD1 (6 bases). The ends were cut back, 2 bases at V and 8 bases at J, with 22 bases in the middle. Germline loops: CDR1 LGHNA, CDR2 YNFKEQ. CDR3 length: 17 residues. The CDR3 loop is CASSQPTTGSFWDEQFF. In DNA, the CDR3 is TGTGCCAGCAGCCAACCTACGACAGGATCTTTTTGGGATGAGCAGTTCTTC.

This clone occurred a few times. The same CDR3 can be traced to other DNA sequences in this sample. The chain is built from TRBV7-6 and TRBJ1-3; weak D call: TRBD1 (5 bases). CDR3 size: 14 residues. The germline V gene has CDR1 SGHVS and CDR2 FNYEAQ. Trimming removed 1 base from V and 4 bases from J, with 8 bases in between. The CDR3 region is CASSLGGSGNTIYF. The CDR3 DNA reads TGTGCCAGCAGCTTAGGGGGGAGCGGAAACACCATATATTTT.

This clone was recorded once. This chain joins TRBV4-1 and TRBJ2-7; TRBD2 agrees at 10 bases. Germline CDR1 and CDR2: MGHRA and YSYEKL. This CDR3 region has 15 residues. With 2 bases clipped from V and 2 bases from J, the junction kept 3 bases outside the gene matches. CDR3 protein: CASSQLAGGPYEQYF. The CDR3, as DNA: TGCGCCAGCAGCCAATTAGCGGGGGGACCCTACGAGCAGTACTTC.

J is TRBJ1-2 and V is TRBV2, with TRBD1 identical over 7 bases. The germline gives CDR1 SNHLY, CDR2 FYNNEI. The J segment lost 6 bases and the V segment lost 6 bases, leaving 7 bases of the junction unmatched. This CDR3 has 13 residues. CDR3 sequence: CASSETGNDGYTF. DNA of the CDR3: TGTGCCAGCAGCGAGACAGGGAACGATGGCTACACCTTC.

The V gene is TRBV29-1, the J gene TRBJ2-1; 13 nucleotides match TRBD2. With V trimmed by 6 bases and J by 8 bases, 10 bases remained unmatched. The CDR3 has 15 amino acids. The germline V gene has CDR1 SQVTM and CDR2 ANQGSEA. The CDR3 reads CSVGPGLAGMDEQFF. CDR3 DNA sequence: TGCAGCGTCGGACCGGGACTAGCGGGGATGGATGAGCAGTTCTTC.

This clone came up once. The CDR3 sequence: CTLGGVVSNSPLHF. The CDR3 DNA reads TGCACCCTGGGGGGGGTGGTGTCTAATTCACCCCTCCACTTT. The rearrangement links TRBV29-1 to TRBJ1-6; tentative D call: TRBD1 (5 bases). This CDR3 spans 14 amino acids. Germline V lookup: CDR1 SQVTM, CDR2 ANQGSEA.

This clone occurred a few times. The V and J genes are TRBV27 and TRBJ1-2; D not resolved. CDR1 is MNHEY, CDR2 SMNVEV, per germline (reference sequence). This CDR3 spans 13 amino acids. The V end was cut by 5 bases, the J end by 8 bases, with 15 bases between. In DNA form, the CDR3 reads TGTGCCAGCAGTCTGGACCCGACTAGGGGCTACACCTTC. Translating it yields CASSLDPTRGYTF.

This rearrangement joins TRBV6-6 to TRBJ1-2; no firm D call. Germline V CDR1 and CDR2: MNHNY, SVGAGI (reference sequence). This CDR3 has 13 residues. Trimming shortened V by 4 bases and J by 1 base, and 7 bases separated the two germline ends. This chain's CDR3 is CASSLGSNYGYTF. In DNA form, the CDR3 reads TGTGCCAGCAGTTTGGGCAGTAACTATGGCTACACCTTC.

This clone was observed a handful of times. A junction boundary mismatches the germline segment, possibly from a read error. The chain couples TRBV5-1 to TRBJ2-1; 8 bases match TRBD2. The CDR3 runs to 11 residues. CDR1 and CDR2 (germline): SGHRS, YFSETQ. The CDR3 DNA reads TGCGCCAGCAGAGTAGGCGGGGGGCTTGTCTTC. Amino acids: CASRVGGGLVF.

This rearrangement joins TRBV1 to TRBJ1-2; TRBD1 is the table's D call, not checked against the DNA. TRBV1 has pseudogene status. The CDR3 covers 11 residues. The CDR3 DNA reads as TGCACCAGCAGCCAGGGCTCATGCTACACCTTC. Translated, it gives CTSSQGSCYTF.

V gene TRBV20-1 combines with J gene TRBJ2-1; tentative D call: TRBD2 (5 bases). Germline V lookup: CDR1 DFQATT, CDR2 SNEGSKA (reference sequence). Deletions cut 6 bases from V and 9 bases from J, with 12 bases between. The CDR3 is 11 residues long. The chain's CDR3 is CSARLEGEQFF. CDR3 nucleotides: TGCAGTGCACGTCTAGAGGGTGAGCAGTTCTTC.

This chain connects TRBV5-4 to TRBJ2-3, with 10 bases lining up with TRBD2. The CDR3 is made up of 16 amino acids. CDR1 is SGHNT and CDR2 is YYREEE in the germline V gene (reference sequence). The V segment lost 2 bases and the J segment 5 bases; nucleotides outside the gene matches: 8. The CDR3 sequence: CASSFATSGLGDTQYF. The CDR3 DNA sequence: TGTGCCAGCAGCTTCGCGACTAGCGGGTTGGGAGATACGCAGTATTTT.

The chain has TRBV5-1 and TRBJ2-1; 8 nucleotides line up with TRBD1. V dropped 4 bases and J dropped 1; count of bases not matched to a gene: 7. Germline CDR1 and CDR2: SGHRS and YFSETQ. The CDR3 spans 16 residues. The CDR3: CASSLGQGRSYNEQFF. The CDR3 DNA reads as TGCGCCAGCAGCCTCGGACAGGGAAGGTCCTACAATGAGCAGTTCTTC.

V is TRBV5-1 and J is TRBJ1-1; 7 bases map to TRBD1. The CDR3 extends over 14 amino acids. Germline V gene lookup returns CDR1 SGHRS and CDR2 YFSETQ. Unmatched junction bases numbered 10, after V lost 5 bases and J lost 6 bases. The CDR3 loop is CASRSKTGSPEAFF. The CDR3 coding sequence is TGCGCCAGCAGATCAAAGACAGGGAGTCCTGAAGCTTTCTTT.

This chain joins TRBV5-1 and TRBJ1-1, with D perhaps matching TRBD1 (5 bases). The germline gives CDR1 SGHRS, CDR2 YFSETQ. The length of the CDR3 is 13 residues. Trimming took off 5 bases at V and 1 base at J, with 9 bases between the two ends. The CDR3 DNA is TGCGCCAGCAGACCCAGGGAGAACACTGAAGCTTTCTTT. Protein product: CASRPRENTEAFF.

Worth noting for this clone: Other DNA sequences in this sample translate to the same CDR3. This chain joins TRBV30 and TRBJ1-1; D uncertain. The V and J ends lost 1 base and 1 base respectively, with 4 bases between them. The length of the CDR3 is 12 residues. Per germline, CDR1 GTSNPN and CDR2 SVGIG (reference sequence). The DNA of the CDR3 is TGTGCCTGGAGTGGGGGGAACACTGAAGCTTTCTTT. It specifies CAWSGGNTEAFF. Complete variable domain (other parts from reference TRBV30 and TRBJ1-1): SQTIHQWPATLVQPVGSPLSLECTVEGTSNPNLYWYRQAAGRGLQLLFYSVGIGQISSEVPQNLSASRPQDRQFILSSKKLLLSDSGFYLCAWSGGNTEAFFGQGTRLTVV.

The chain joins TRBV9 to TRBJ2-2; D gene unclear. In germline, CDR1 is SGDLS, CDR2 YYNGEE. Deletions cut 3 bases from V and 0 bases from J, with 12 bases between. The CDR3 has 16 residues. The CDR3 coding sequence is TGTGCCAGCAGCGCCCAGATCGGATCGAACACCGGGGAGCTGTTTTTT. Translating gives CASSAQIGSNTGELFF. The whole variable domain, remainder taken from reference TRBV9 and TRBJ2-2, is DSGVTQTPKHLITATGQRVTLRCSPRSGDLSVYWYQQSLDQGLQFLIQYYNGEERAKGNILERFSAQQFPDLHSELNLSSLELGDSALYFCASSAQIGSNTGELFFGEGSRLTVL.

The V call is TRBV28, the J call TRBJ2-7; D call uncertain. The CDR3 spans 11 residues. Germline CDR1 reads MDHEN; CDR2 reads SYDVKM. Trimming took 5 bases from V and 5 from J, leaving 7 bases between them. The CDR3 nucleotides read TGTGCCAGCAGTCCTCTGGACGAGCAGTACTTC. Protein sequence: CASSPLDEQYF.

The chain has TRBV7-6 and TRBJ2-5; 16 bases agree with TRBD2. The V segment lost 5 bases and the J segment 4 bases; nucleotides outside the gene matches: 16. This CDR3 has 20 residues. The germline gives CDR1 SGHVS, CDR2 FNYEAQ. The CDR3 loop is CASSTPPPGLAGGRGETQYF. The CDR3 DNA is TGTGCCAGCAGCACACCTCCCCCGGGACTAGCGGGGGGGAGGGGAGAGACCCAGTACTTC.

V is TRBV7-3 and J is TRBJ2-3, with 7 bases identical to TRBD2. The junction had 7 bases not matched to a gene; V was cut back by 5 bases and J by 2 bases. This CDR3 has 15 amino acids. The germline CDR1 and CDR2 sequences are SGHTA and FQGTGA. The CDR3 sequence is CASSPTSGATDTQYF. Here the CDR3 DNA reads TGTGCCAGCAGCCCTACCAGCGGGGCCACAGATACGCAGTATTTT.

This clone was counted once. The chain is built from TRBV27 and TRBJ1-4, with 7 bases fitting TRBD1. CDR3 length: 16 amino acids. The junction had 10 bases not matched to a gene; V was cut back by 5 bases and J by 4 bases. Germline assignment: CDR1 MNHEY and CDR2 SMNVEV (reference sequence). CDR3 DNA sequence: TGTGCCAGCAGTGCGATTGGGGACAGATATAATGAAAAACTGTTTTTT. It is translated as CASSAIGDRYNEKLFF.

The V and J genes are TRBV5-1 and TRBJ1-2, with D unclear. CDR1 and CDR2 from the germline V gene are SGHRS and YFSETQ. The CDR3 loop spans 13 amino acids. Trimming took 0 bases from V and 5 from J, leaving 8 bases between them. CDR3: CASSLAGEYGYTF. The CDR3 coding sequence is TGCGCCAGCAGCTTGGCGGGTGAATATGGCTACACCTTC.

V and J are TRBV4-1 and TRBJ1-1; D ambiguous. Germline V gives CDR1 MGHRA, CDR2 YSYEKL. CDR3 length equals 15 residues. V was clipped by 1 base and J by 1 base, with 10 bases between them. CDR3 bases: TGCGCCAGCAGCCAAGGTCAACTCTCGAACACTGAAGCTTTCTTT. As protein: CASSQGQLSNTEAFF.

The CDR3 region has the DNA TGTGCCAGCAGTTCTTCACAATCCGGTATGGTTGAAAAACTGTTTTTT. Translating gives CASSSSQSGMVEKLFF. V is TRBV25-1 and J is TRBJ1-4; the D is unclear. V dropped 5 bases and J dropped 7 bases, with 20 bases sitting between them. CDR1 and CDR2 from the germline V gene are MGHDK and SYGVNS. There are 16 residues in the CDR3.